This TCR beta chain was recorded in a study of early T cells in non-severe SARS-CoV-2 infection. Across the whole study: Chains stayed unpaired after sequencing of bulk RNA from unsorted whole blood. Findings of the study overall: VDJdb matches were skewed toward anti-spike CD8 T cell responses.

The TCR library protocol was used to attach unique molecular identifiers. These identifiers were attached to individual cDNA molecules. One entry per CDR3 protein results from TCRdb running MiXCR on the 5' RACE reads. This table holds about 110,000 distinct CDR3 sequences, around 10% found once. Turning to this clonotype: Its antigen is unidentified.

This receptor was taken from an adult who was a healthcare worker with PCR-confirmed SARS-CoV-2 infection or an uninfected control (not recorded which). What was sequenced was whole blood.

The CDR3 DNA follows: TGTGCCAGCAGACGACTAGCGGGGAACACCGGGGAGCTGTTTTTT. The encoded protein is CASRRLAGNTGELFF. The rearrangement uses TRBV6-5 and TRBJ2-2; TRBD2 matches 10 bases. With 6 bases clipped from V and 1 base from J, the junction kept 2 bases outside the gene matches. This CDR3 region has 15 residues. Germline V lookup: CDR1 MNHEY, CDR2 SVGAGI.